The rows below give T cell receptor beta chains drawn from one sample of a study of Ad26.COV2.S vaccination and SARS-CoV-2 variants. Sequencing used immunoSEQ multiplex PCR; TCRdb keeps in-frame clones, though not all of them. The sample shows 410,000 or so clones, 92% of them seen only once. The sequenced sample was peripheral blood, obtained in a trial of Ad26.COV2.S vaccine versus placebo. These receptors originate from a person aged 18-60 years who received the Ad26.COV2.S COVID-19 vaccine or a placebo. CDR3s include the opening cysteine and the closing phenylalanine or tryptophan.

j_call	v_call	cdr3_aa
TRBJ2-3	TRBV6-2/TRBV6-3	CASSYRQGPDTQYF
TRBJ2-7	TRBV27	CASSFTRVIHEQYF
TRBJ2-2	TRBV4-1	CASSQLTGGHGGELFF
TRBJ1-4	TRBV27	CASKLAGQEKLFF
TRBJ2-3	TRBV7-8	CASSLILDTQYF
TRBJ2-2	TRBV6-6	CASSYYGAGTGELFF
TRBJ2-3	TRBV7-2	CASSLMAISTDTQYF
TRBJ1-2	TRBV19	CASTTGGAGYGYTF
TRBJ2-7	TRBV2	CASSPPDPTYYYEQYF
TRBJ1-4	TRBV2	CASSRTGLNEKLFF
TRBJ2-3	TRBV5-1	CASSVGDRTDTQYF
TRBJ1-1	TRBV5-6	CASSSTGRTEAFF
TRBJ2-2	TRBV7-2	CASSQTSPPTGELFF
TRBJ1-1	TRBV3-1/TRBV3-2	CASSQEAGMMAEAFF
TRBJ2-1	TRBV27	CASSLGGGYEQFF
TRBJ2-1	TRBV5-6	CASSLWDRVSEQFF
TRBJ1-1	TRBV2	CASGGAGAGVRNTEAFF
TRBJ2-1	TRBV6-2/TRBV6-3	CASSYSPRGGHEQFF
TRBJ1-5	TRBV7-2	CACNKQPNSNQPQHF
TRBJ1-6	TRBV2	CASFSYNSPLHF
TRBJ2-1	TRBV18	CASSPNVRHRGRSNEQFF
TRBJ1-1	TRBV29-1	CSVRPVITEAFF
TRBJ1-4	TRBV2	CASILILGEKLFF
TRBJ2-2	TRBV2	CASSELGELFF
TRBJ2-4	TRBV6-2/TRBV6-3	CASSRPRTGSEAKNIQYF
TRBJ1-1	TRBV30	CAWSVPIRPTEAFF
TRBJ2-4	TRBV30	CAWSANLAAKNIQYF
TRBJ1-1	TRBV7-8	CASSRGTGGGRNTEAFF
TRBJ2-3	TRBV19	CASSPTGTGGTDTQYF
TRBJ1-5	TRBV19	CASSTGVRYQPQHF
TRBJ1-1	TRBV19	CASSPPLGRIGEAFF
TRBJ2-5	TRBV3-1/TRBV3-2	CASSSGRQVKETQYF
TRBJ1-4	TRBV5-5	CASSLGGFWEKLFF
TRBJ2-6	TRBV5-1	CASSLDRVGANVLTF
TRBJ2-6	TRBV28	CASSLYLGYKAGIGANVLTF
TRBJ2-3	TRBV19	CASSIPGDTQYF
TRBJ2-2	TRBV7-2	CASSLEVAGELFF
TRBJ1-3	TRBV7-8	CASSPLLAALTGGISGNTIYF
TRBJ2-1	TRBV19	CASSFSGTGMYNEQFF
TRBJ2-1	TRBV5-1	CASSLKIAFAEQFF
TRBJ1-2	TRBV7-9	CASSLEGTVTNYGYTF
TRBJ1-1	TRBV2	CASSVFVSIEAFF
TRBJ1-2	TRBV7-2	CASSPDRNYGYTF
TRBJ1-1	TRBV2	CASSGYMNTEAFF
TRBJ1-1	TRBV10-2	CASSEQDRGNTEAFF
TRBJ2-7	TRBV6-5	CASSHREDSPNEQYF
TRBJ2-3	TRBV4-3	CASSQANRGHTQYF
TRBJ1-1	TRBV5-1	CASSYGSNTEAFF
TRBJ2-7	TRBV7-9	CASSFSDWAPHYEQYF
TRBJ1-5	TRBV2	CASREGVGDTNQPQHF
TRBJ1-3	TRBV10-3	CAMAGDNSGNTIYF